These 17 T cell receptor beta chains originate from one sample sequenced in a study of monozygotic twins with inflammatory bowel disease. TCRdb reprocessed the 5' RACE reads and reports one entry per CDR3 protein, with no DNA. The sample totals approximately 330,000 distinct CDR3 sequences. Sequenced: blood. These receptors came from a human donor with ulcerative colitis or Crohn's disease, or a healthy co-twin of an affected twin (not recorded which).

This sequence joins TRBV12-3 or TRBV12-4 and TRBJ1-1; as DNA is missing, the TRBD1 call by TCRdb cannot be tested. CDR3 length equals 14 residues. This CDR3 is CASRPTGVSTEAFF.

V is TRBV10-3 and J is TRBJ2-2; TCRdb picks TRBD1, but there is no DNA to check that call. The CDR3 loop spans 15 amino acids. Germline loops: CDR1 ENHRY, CDR2 SYGVKD. CDR3 sequence: CAISESGTGYGELFF.

The rearrangement joins TRBV5-5 to TRBJ1-1; TCRdb picks TRBD1, but there is no DNA to check that call. CDR1 and CDR2 from the germline V gene are SGHKS and YYEKEE (reference sequence). This CDR3 region has 16 residues. The CDR3 loop is CASSLEKGAKGTEAFF.

This chain links TRBV28 with TRBJ2-2; the TRBD2 assignment by TCRdb is unverifiable without DNA. The germline gives CDR1 MDHEN, CDR2 SYDVKM. The CDR3 runs 14 residues. This chain's CDR3 is CASSLRAPARELLF.

The V gene is TRBV6-5, the J gene TRBJ1-6. Germline V lookup: CDR1 MNHEY, CDR2 SVGAGI. The length of the CDR3 is 14 residues. CDR3 amino acids: CASSYRQFNSPLHF.

The chain couples TRBV20-1 to TRBJ2-3. This CDR3 has 14 residues. Germline assignment: CDR1 DFQATT and CDR2 SNEGSKA (reference sequence). CDR3 in amino acids: CSAQPRITTDTQYF.

V gene TRBV15 combines with J gene TRBJ2-7. The CDR3 sequence is 13 residues long. Germline loops: CDR1 LNHNV, CDR2 YYDKDF (reference sequence). The CDR3 is CATSIAPSYEQYF.

The chain is built from TRBV7-8 and TRBJ1-5; checking the TCRdb D call of TRBD1 is not possible without DNA. CDR3 length: 17 amino acids. The V gene's germline CDR1 is SGHVS and CDR2 FQNEAQ. CDR3 loop: CASSLGPGTAGNQPQHF.

The rearrangement links TRBV12-3 or TRBV12-4 to TRBJ2-3; TCRdb names TRBD1, which stays unverified in the absence of DNA. CDR3 length: 15 amino acids. The CDR3 spells CASSQSPQGTDTQYF.

The chain recombines TRBV6-5 with TRBJ2-5; TCRdb's D call of TRBD2 is untestable without DNA. Looked up from germline, CDR1 is MNHEY and CDR2 is SVGAGI. The CDR3 extends over 16 amino acids. CDR3 amino acids: CASSSRTSGRTETQYF.

J is TRBJ1-2 and V is TRBV28; the D gene TCRdb calls, TRBD1, cannot be checked with no DNA. CDR1 is MDHEN, CDR2 SYDVKM, per germline. This CDR3 spans 16 amino acids. CDR3 sequence: CASSLESLGGRNGYTF.

This chain connects TRBV20-1 to TRBJ2-5. CDR3 size: 11 residues. Looked up from germline, CDR1 is DFQATT and CDR2 is SNEGSKA (reference sequence). CDR3 residues: CRVKLKETQYF.

J is TRBJ2-6 and V is TRBV5-4; TCRdb calls TRBD2, which cannot be checked without DNA. Germline V CDR1 and CDR2: SGHNT, YYREEE (reference sequence). This CDR3 is built from 15 residues. CDR3 sequence reads: CASRGDGVGANVLTF.

The CDR3 loop reads CASSPPHGTKGTGELFF. The chain joins TRBV28 to TRBJ2-2; the D call from TCRdb, TRBD1, cannot be confirmed without DNA. Germline V gene sequence: CDR1 MDHEN, CDR2 SYDVKM. This CDR3 contains 17 residues.

This chain joins TRBV12-3 or TRBV12-4 and TRBJ2-7; TCRdb calls TRBD1, which cannot be checked without DNA. This CDR3 has 14 amino acids. CDR3: CASTWGSTTTEQYF.

V and J are TRBV19 and TRBJ1-2; without DNA, the TCRdb call of TRBD1 cannot be checked. The CDR3 contains 14 residues. The germline CDR1 and CDR2 sequences are LNHDA and SQIVND (reference sequence). CDR3 sequence: CASRPGISNYGYTF.

The chain uses TRBV3-1 and TRBJ1-4; TCRdb gives TRBD1 as the D gene, but with no DNA this cannot be confirmed. The CDR3 totals 15 residues. The germline gives CDR1 LGHDT, CDR2 YNNKEL (reference sequence). The CDR3 sequence is CASSPPVGLGEKLFF.